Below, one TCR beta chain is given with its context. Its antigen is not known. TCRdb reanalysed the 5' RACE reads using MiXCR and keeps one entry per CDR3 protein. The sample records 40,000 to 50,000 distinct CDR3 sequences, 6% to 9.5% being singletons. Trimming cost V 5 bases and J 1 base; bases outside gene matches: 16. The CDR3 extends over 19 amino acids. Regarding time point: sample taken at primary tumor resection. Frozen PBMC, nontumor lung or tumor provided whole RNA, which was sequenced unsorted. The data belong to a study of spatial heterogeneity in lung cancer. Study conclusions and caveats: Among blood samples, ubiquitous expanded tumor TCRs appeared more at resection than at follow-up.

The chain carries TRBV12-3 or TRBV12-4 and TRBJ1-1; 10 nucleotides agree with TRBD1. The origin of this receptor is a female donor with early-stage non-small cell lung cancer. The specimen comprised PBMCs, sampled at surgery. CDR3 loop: CASSVVYRTGGQRNTEAFF. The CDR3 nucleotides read TGTGCCAGCAGTGTAGTTTACCGGACAGGGGGGCAGAGGAACACTGAAGCTTTCTTT.